Included here is one T cell receptor (beta chain) sequence, with context. This sample stems from a study of blood T cell repertoires in COVID-19. Data came from immunoSEQ multiplex PCR; TCRdb stores just in-frame clones and leaves some out. The table has about 87,000 clones, approximately 86% seen once. V gave up 2 bases and J gave up 0 bases, with 10 bases separating them. CDR1 is SNHLY, CDR2 FYNNEI, per germline. The CDR3 sequence is 15 residues long. The specimen sequenced was peripheral blood. This chain joins TRBV2 and TRBJ1-1; D might be TRBD1 (5 bases). This sequence was found in a woman of 80 years or more with COVID-19, enrolled during active disease. CDR3 amino acids: CASSELGEMNTEAFF. The CDR3 coding sequence is TGTGCCAGCAGTGAACTAGGGGAAATGAACACTGAAGCTTTCTTT.